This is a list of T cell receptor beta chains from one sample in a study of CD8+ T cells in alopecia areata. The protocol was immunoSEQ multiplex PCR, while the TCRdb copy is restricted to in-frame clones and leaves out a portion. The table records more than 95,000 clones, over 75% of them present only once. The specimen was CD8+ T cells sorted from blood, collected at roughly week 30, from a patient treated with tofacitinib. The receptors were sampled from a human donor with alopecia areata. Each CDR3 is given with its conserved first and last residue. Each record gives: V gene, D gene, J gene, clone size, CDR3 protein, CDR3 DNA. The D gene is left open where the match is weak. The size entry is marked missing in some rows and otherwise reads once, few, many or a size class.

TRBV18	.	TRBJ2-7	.	CASSGDSYEQYF	TGTGCCAGCTCAGGGGATTCCTACGAGCAGTACTTC
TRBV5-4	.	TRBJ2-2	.	CATPGVGTGELFF	TGTGCCACTCCAGGAGTGGGGACCGGGGAGCTGTTTTTT
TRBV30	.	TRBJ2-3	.	CAWSGPGLDTQYF	TGTGCCTGGAGTGGTCCGGGTTTAGATACGCAGTATTTT
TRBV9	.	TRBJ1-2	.	CASSVGGGDYGYTF	TGTGCCAGCAGCGTAGGTGGCGGAGACTATGGCTACACCTTC
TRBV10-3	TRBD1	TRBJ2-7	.	CAQDRSGYEQYF	TGTGCCCAGGACAGGAGCGGCTACGAGCAGTACTTC
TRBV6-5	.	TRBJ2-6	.	CASSYGTPGANVLTF	TGTGCCAGCAGTTACGGGACACCTGGGGCCAACGTCCTGACTTTC
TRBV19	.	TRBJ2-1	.	CASSIPWSSYNEQFF	TGTGCCAGTAGTATCCCCTGGAGCTCCTACAATGAGCAGTTCTTC
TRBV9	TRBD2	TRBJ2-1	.	CASSPQGTSGSYNEQFF	TGTGCCAGCAGCCCCCAAGGGACTAGCGGATCCTACAATGAGCAGTTCTTC
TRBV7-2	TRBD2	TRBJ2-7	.	CASSRTSGSVNYEQYF	TGTGCCAGCAGTCGAACTAGCGGGAGCGTTAACTACGAGCAGTACTTC
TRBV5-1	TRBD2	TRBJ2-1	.	CASSLSLAGVMYEQFF	TGCGCCAGCAGCTTGTCTCTAGCGGGAGTTATGTATGAGCAGTTCTTC
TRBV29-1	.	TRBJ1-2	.	CSVHGSGQNYGYTF	TGCAGCGTCCACGGTTCGGGACAAAACTATGGCTACACCTTC
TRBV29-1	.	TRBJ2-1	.	CSVEGTGLRFNEQFF	TGCAGCGTTGAGGGGACTGGATTGAGATTCAATGAGCAGTTCTTC
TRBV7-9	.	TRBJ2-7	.	CASSSPDSYEQYF	TGTGCCAGCAGCTCCCCGGACAGCTACGAGCAGTACTTC
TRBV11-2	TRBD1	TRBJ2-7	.	CASSRGTGGFEQYF	TGTGCCAGCAGCAGGGGGACAGGGGGCTTCGAGCAGTACTTC
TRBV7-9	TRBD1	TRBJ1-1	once	CASSPGQGRDTEAFF	TGTGCCAGCAGCCCTGGACAGGGTAGGGACACTGAAGCTTTCTTT
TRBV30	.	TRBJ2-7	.	CASSVGDLYEQYF	TGTGCCTCATCTGTGGGGGACCTCTACGAGCAGTACTTC
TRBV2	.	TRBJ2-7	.	CASRVRDAQSYEQYF	TGTGCCAGCAGAGTCCGGGACGCGCAATCCTACGAGCAGTACTTC
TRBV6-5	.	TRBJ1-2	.	CASSYGSGINHGYTF	TGTGCCAGCAGTTACGGTTCAGGGATAAACCATGGCTACACCTTC
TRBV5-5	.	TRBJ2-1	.	CASSYIAPSYNEQFF	TGTGCCAGCAGCTACATAGCGCCTTCCTACAATGAGCAGTTCTTC
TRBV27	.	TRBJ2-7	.	CASSLGGVPSYEQYF	TGTGCCAGCAGTCTTGGAGGGGTCCCCAGCTACGAGCAGTACTTC
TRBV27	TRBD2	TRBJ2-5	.	CASSSGGRAQETQYF	TGTGCCAGCAGTTCGGGCGGGAGGGCCCAAGAGACCCAGTACTTC
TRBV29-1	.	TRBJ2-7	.	CSVKKSGPSSYEQYF	TGCAGCGTTAAGAAAAGCGGGCCAAGCTCCTACGAGCAATACTTC
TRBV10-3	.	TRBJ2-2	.	CAISDPPGAVDTGELFF	TGTGCCATCAGTGATCCACCAGGGGCGGTGGACACCGGGGAGCTGTTTTTT
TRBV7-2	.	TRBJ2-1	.	CASSPLRDEQFF	TGTGCCAGCAGCCCTCTACGCGATGAGCAGTTCTTC
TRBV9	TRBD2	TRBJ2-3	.	CASSQLPSGGATDTQYF	TGTGCCAGCAGCCAACTACCTAGCGGGGGGGCAACAGATACGCAGTATTTT
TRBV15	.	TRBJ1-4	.	CATSENLGSVDEKLFF	TGTGCCACCAGCGAAAACCTCGGATCAGTCGATGAAAAACTGTTTTTT
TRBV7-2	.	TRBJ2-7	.	CASSFLTRGNSYEQYF	TGTGCCAGCAGCTTTCTGACGAGGGGGAACTCCTACGAGCAGTACTTC
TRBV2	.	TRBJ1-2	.	CASRPGTQRYGYTF	TGTGCCAGCAGGCCGGGAACACAGAGGTATGGCTACACCTTC
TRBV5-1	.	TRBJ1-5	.	CASSLGLQQPQHF	TGCGCCAGCAGCTTGGGTCTTCAGCAGCCCCAGCATTTT
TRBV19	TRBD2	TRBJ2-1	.	CASNERGSYNEQFF	TGTGCCAGTAACGAGCGGGGGTCTTACAATGAGCAGTTCTTC
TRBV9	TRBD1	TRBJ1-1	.	CASSPGQGETNTEAFF	TGTGCCAGCAGCCCCGGACAGGGGGAAACGAACACTGAAGCTTTCTTT